These 21 T cell receptor beta chains were sequenced from one sample in a study of blood T cell repertoires in COVID-19 (dated by TCRdb to about 2020). Library method: the immunoSEQ multiplex PCR assay. As stored in TCRdb, this immuneACCESS dataset retains in-frame rearrangements with V and J assigned. A fraction of the clones does not appear; measured against another copy, unresolved V genes explain less than half of the discrepancy, and the remainder lacks a known reason. For this sample there are roughly 120,000 clones; about 90% appear just once. Just over 2% of the sample is in the top ten clones. Sequenced: peripheral blood. The receptors originated from a man in his forties or fifties with COVID-19, enrolled during active disease.

V and J are TRBV27 and TRBJ1-4; tentative D call: TRBD1 (6 bases). Germline-derived CDR1 and CDR2 are MNHEY and SMNVEV (reference sequence). Trimming took off 5 bases at V and 5 bases at J, with 12 bases between the two ends. The CDR3 runs to 14 residues. CDR3 loop: CASSPSTGNEKLFF. CDR3 DNA sequence: TGTGCCAGCAGTCCAAGCACAGGGAATGAAAAACTGTTTTTT.

The chain joins TRBV11-2 to TRBJ2-7; a possible D gene is TRBD1 (5 bases). Germline lookup yields CDR1 SGHAT and CDR2 FQNNGV. The V and J ends lost 0 bases and 0 bases respectively, with 6 bases between them. The CDR3 totals 14 residues. The DNA for the CDR3 is TGTGCCAGCAGCTTAGATCAGGGCTCCTACGAGCAGTACGTC. Translating gives CASSLDQGSYEQYV.

A single count supports this clone. J is TRBJ2-2 and V is TRBV10-1; tentatively, D is TRBD1 (6 bases). Germline assignment: CDR1 WNHNN and CDR2 SYGVQD (reference sequence). The CDR3 covers 14 residues. Trimming cost V 7 bases and J 2 bases, with 11 bases left between them. CDR3 region: CASTPGHNTGELFF. The CDR3 DNA reads as TGCGCCAGCACCCCGGGACACAACACCGGGGAGCTGTTTTTT.

This chain links TRBV28 with TRBJ1-2; no definite D call. There are 13 residues in the CDR3. Trimming took 2 bases from V and 3 from J, leaving 7 bases between them. In germline, CDR1 is MDHEN, CDR2 SYDVKM. In DNA, the CDR3 is TGTGCCAGCAGTTTAGGGAGGGACTATGGCTACACCTTC. This gives the protein CASSLGRDYGYTF.

The chain uses TRBV10-2 and TRBJ2-5; 9 nucleotides align to TRBD2. The CDR3 totals 16 residues. In germline, CDR1 is WSHSY, CDR2 SAAADI. Trimming removed 7 bases from V and 0 bases from J; junction bases left unmatched: 9. The CDR3 sequence: CASTSGLAPYQETQYF. The DNA for the CDR3 is TGCGCCAGCACCTCAGGACTAGCGCCGTACCAAGAGACCCAGTACTTC.

This clone has only one observation. The CDR3 nucleotides are TGTGCCAGTAGTATACTCCAGGTTAGCGGGAGGATGGACAATGAGCAGTTCTTC. It specifies CASSILQVSGRMDNEQFF. The V call is TRBV19, the J call TRBJ2-1; 10 nucleotides agree with TRBD2. Per germline, CDR1 LNHDA and CDR2 SQIVND (reference sequence). The V segment lost 2 bases and the J segment 5 bases; nucleotides outside the gene matches: 12. The CDR3 spans 18 residues.

CDR3 coding DNA: TGTGCCAGCAGTGAACGGTTGGCAGGGGGCCTGGGCACTGAAGCTTTCTTT. Its translation: CASSERLAGGLGTEAFF. The rearrangement uses TRBV6-1 and TRBJ1-1; 8 bases are a match to TRBD1. CDR1 is MNHNS, CDR2 SASEGT, per germline. The CDR3 runs 17 residues. After removal of 2 bases from V and 4 bases from J, the junction contained 12 bases not matched to a gene.

This chain uses TRBV4-3 with TRBJ2-2; maybe TRBD1 (6 bases). Germline loops: CDR1 LGHNA, CDR2 YSLEER. The CDR3 covers 15 residues. Trimming stripped 5 bases from V and 5 bases from J, with 15 bases between. The CDR3 sequence: CASSYSKGVTGELFF. CDR3 nucleotide sequence: TGCGCCAGCAGCTACTCAAAGGGGGTGACCGGGGAGCTGTTTTTT.

The chain recombines TRBV10-3 with TRBJ1-1; the D gene is possibly TRBD1 (6 bases). The CDR3 covers 15 residues. V was cut by 8 bases and J by 1 base, with 17 bases left in between. Germline CDR1 reads ENHRY; CDR2 reads SYGVKD. CDR3 in amino acids: CAIEDSFVANTEAFF. The CDR3 coding sequence is TGTGCCATCGAGGACAGTTTTGTGGCGAACACTGAAGCTTTCTTT.

V and J are TRBV28 and TRBJ1-6; D may be TRBD1 (6 bases). The germline V and J ends were trimmed by 9 bases and 5 bases, with 17 bases remaining between them. CDR1 is MDHEN, CDR2 SYDVKM, per germline. The CDR3 runs to 15 residues. CDR3 sequence reads: CASSLRGANNSPLHF. For the CDR3, the DNA is TGTGCCAGTAGTCTCCGGGGGGCCAATAATTCACCCCTCCACTTT.

J is TRBJ1-3 and V is TRBV9, with D uncertain. The CDR3 loop spans 15 amino acids. The germline V and J ends were trimmed by 0 bases and 6 bases, with 13 bases remaining between them. From germline, CDR1 is SGDLS and CDR2 YYNGEE. This CDR3 reads CASSVAVGETNTIYF. CDR3 nucleotide sequence: TGTGCCAGCAGCGTAGCCGTAGGAGAGACAAACACCATATATTTT.

This chain links TRBV5-1 with TRBJ2-5, with 7 bases matching TRBD1. Per germline, CDR1 SGHRS and CDR2 YFSETQ. The CDR3 is 15 residues long. Losses at the gene ends were 3 bases for V and 3 bases for J; bases not matched to a gene: 8. In DNA form, the CDR3 reads TGCGCCAGCAGCTGGGCTCCCGGGACAGAAGAGACCCAGTACTTC. Protein product: CASSWAPGTEETQYF.

This clone was seen just once. This CDR3 is CASSLVLAGSYEQYV. For the CDR3, the DNA is TGTGCCAGCAGCTTAGTGCTAGCGGGGTCCTACGAGCAGTACGTC. The V and J genes are TRBV5-8 and TRBJ2-7, with 9 bases fitting TRBD2. The CDR3 has 15 residues. Unmatched junction bases numbered 4, after V lost 2 bases and J lost 1 base. CDR1 is SGHTS and CDR2 is YDEGEE in the germline V gene.

In this sample, this clone turned up once. The rearrangement links TRBV30 to TRBJ1-6; possibly TRBD1 for D (6 bases). Trimming took 3 bases from V and 6 from J, leaving 9 bases between them. The CDR3 loop spans 13 amino acids. CDR1 GTSNPN and CDR2 SVGIG come from the germline V gene (reference sequence). The CDR3 region has the DNA TGTGCCTGGAGGGGGGCAGCTAATTCACCCCTCCACTTT. As protein: CAWRGAANSPLHF.

The rearrangement uses TRBV10-3 and TRBJ2-5; TRBD1 might be the D (5 bases). V lost 5 bases to trimming and J lost 1 base, with 8 bases between them. The CDR3 totals 13 residues. Germline CDR1 and CDR2: ENHRY and SYGVKD. Here the CDR3 DNA reads TGTGCCATCAGTTTCGACAGCCAAGAGACCCAGTACTTC. It codes for CAISFDSQETQYF.

This chain links TRBV18 with TRBJ2-6; possible D gene TRBD1, 5 bases. V lost 3 bases, J lost 0 bases, and 18 bases lay in between. Per the germline V gene, CDR1 is KGHSH and CDR2 is LQKENI. The length of the CDR3 is 19 residues. CDR3 loop: CASSPFRQILPSGANVLTF. Here the CDR3 DNA reads TGTGCCAGCTCACCCTTCCGACAGATTTTACCCTCTGGGGCCAACGTCCTGACTTTC.

This clone was counted once. The V gene is TRBV5-4, the J gene TRBJ2-7, with 8 bases aligning to TRBD1. This CDR3 contains 15 residues. Germline CDR1 SGHNT, CDR2 YYREEE (reference sequence). J gave up 1 base and V 4 bases, and 7 bases lay outside the gene matches. The CDR3 loop reads CASSPGTGLSYEQYV. CDR3 nucleotides: TGTGCCAGCAGCCCAGGGACAGGCCTTTCCTACGAGCAGTACGTC.

V and J are TRBV7-9 and TRBJ2-7; TRBD2 is a possible D gene (5 bases). The CDR3 spans 15 residues. Deletions cut 5 bases from V and 0 bases from J, with 14 bases between. Germline CDR1 is SEHNR and CDR2 is FQNEAQ (reference sequence). CDR3 amino acids: CASSASGGSSYEQYF. The DNA of the CDR3 is TGTGCCAGCAGCGCCTCCGGAGGAAGCTCCTACGAGCAGTACTTC.

The chain recombines TRBV9 with TRBJ2-4; D call uncertain. CDR3 length: 16 amino acids. Germline V gene data show CDR1 as SGDLS and CDR2 as YYNGEE. Trimming cost V 2 bases and J 0 bases, with 12 bases left between them. The CDR3 bases are TGTGCCAGCAGCGTTTCAGAAAGTCTAGCCAAAAACATTCAGTACTTC. It translates to CASSVSESLAKNIQYF.

This chain links TRBV12-3 or TRBV12-4 with TRBJ2-1, with 7 bases that match TRBD1. The junction had 4 bases not matched to a gene; V was cut back by 5 bases and J by 6 bases. This CDR3 contains 13 residues. DNA of the CDR3: TGTGCCAGCAGTCCACAGGGGTTCAATGAGCAGTTCTTC. Its translation is CASSPQGFNEQFF.

The chain has TRBV9 and TRBJ1-1, with D possibly TRBD1 on 5 matching bases. Trimming took 3 bases from V and 3 from J, leaving 15 bases between them. This CDR3 spans 15 amino acids. Germline CDR1 is SGDLS and CDR2 is YYNGEE. The CDR3 coding sequence is TGTGCCAGCAGCGCCCTCGGGGGAGCTGACACTGAAGCTTTCTTT. It translates to CASSALGGADTEAFF. The full variable domain, with the rest looked up from reference TRBV9 and TRBJ1-1, is DSGVTQTPKHLITATGQRVTLRCSPRSGDLSVYWYQQSLDQGLQFLIQYYNGEERAKGNILERFSAQQFPDLHSELNLSSLELGDSALYFCASSALGGADTEAFFGQGTRLTVV.